This T cell receptor (beta chain) emerged from a study of blood T cell repertoires in COVID-19. The method was immunoSEQ multiplex PCR; TCRdb's version includes in-frame clones alone and lacks a portion of them. The table records 80,000 to 100,000 clones, about 74% of them present only once. The sequence was obtained from a man aged 65 to 79 with COVID-19, enrolled during active disease. The sample comprised peripheral blood.

The CDR3 DNA is TGCAGTGCCCGAGTTCGGGAAAAACTGTTTTTT. Its protein product is CSARVREKLFF. The chain recombines TRBV20-1 with TRBJ1-4; D unclear. Germline assignment: CDR1 DFQATT and CDR2 SNEGSKA (reference sequence). Trimming took off 6 bases at V and 8 bases at J, with 10 bases between the two ends. The CDR3 spans 11 residues.